Listed below are T cell receptor beta chains from one sample, sequenced in a study of T cell responses to AZD1222 COVID-19 vaccine. Method: immunoSEQ multiplex PCR; TCRdb's copy keeps in-frame clones and lacks some. The sample yields around 99,000 clones, about 88% seen once. The specimen comprised peripheral blood, sampled on day 0 of AZD1222 vaccination. The receptors come from an adult in good health. The CDR3 runs from the conserved cysteine through the conserved F or W. The D gene is left open where the match is weak. Clone size is given for some rows only: seen once, a few or many times, or a class if the clone is expanded.

CDR3nt: TGCGCCAGCAGCTTGGGTTCCAGGGGGAGCACAGATACGCAGTATTTT
CDR3aa: CASSLGSRGSTDTQYF
j_gene: TRBJ2-3
d_gene: TRBD1
len: 16
v_gene: TRBV5-1
abundance: NA

CDR3nt: TGTGCCAGTAGTAGGGGGCAGTTAAATCAGCCCCAGCATTTT
CDR3aa: CASSRGQLNQPQHF
j_gene: TRBJ1-5
d_gene: NA
len: 14
v_gene: TRBV19
abundance: NA

CDR3nt: TGTGCCAGCAGCTTAGGGGGGACAGCATCCTACGAGCAGTACTTC
CDR3aa: CASSLGGTASYEQYF
j_gene: TRBJ2-7
d_gene: TRBD1
len: 15
v_gene: TRBV7-8
abundance: NA

CDR3nt: TGCGCCAGCAGCCGGATTTGGGGGGGAGACTACGAGCAGTACTTC
CDR3aa: CASSRIWGGDYEQYF
j_gene: TRBJ2-7
d_gene: TRBD2
len: 15
v_gene: TRBV4-1
abundance: NA

CDR3nt: TGTGCCAGCAGTTTACCGCAGGGGGCCGCCTATAATTCACCCCTCCACTTT
CDR3aa: CASSLPQGAAYNSPLHF
j_gene: TRBJ1-6
d_gene: TRBD1
len: 17
v_gene: TRBV28
abundance: once

CDR3nt: TGTGCCAGCAGCTTGCAGGGGGCACCCACTGAAGCTTTCTTT
CDR3aa: CASSLQGAPTEAFF
j_gene: TRBJ1-1
d_gene: TRBD1
len: 14
v_gene: TRBV5-6
abundance: once

CDR3nt: TGTGCCCCCCCCCGGAGCAATCAGCCCCAGCATTTT
CDR3aa: CAPPRSNQPQHF
j_gene: TRBJ1-5
d_gene: NA
len: 12
v_gene: TRBV24-1
abundance: NA

CDR3nt: TGCAGCGCAACTCGACAGGGGGCGTCAAACACTGAAGCTTTCTTT
CDR3aa: CSATRQGASNTEAFF
j_gene: TRBJ1-1
d_gene: TRBD1
len: 15
v_gene: TRBV29-1
abundance: NA

CDR3nt: TGTGCCACCAGTGATCCGGGTCGGCGGTCCTCCTACAATGAGCAGTTCTTC
CDR3aa: CATSDPGRRSSYNEQFF
j_gene: TRBJ2-1
d_gene: NA
len: 17
v_gene: TRBV24-1
abundance: NA

CDR3nt: TGTGCCAGCAGTGAAGGAAGGGGGCCAGCGAACTATGGCTACACCTTC
CDR3aa: CASSEGRGPANYGYTF
j_gene: TRBJ1-2
d_gene: TRBD1
len: 16
v_gene: TRBV6-1
abundance: NA

CDR3nt: TGTGCCAGTAGTAAAAGACTAGCGGGGGCCTCGAACACCGGGGAGCTGTTTTTT
CDR3aa: CASSKRLAGASNTGELFF
j_gene: TRBJ2-2
d_gene: TRBD2
len: 18
v_gene: TRBV19
abundance: NA

CDR3nt: TGCGCCACTCAACCGGGGGTTCTCTCTGGGGCCAACGTCCTGACTTTC
CDR3aa: CATQPGVLSGANVLTF
j_gene: TRBJ2-6
d_gene: NA
len: 16
v_gene: TRBV5-1
abundance: NA

CDR3nt: TGTGCCAGCAGTGATGGGGGGCGGCAGTACTTC
CDR3aa: CASSDGGRQYF
j_gene: TRBJ2-7
d_gene: NA
len: 11
v_gene: TRBV25-1
abundance: NA

CDR3nt: TGTGCCAGCAAAAAAGGACTCACCTATAACAATGAGCAGTTCTTC
CDR3aa: CASKKGLTYNNEQFF
j_gene: TRBJ2-1
d_gene: NA
len: 15
v_gene: TRBV5-6
abundance: NA

CDR3nt: TGTGCCAGCAGCTTCGCTAGCGGGAGTAGGACAGATACGCAGTATTTT
CDR3aa: CASSFASGSRTDTQYF
j_gene: TRBJ2-3
d_gene: TRBD2
len: 16
v_gene: TRBV5-4
abundance: NA

CDR3nt: TGTGCCAGCAGCTTCGGAGGGGCCCGCTCCTACAATGAGCAGTTCTTC
CDR3aa: CASSFGGARSYNEQFF
j_gene: TRBJ2-1
d_gene: NA
len: 16
v_gene: TRBV5-6
abundance: NA

CDR3nt: TGTGCCTGGAGTGTATACAGGGAAGCTTTCTTT
CDR3aa: CAWSVYREAFF
j_gene: TRBJ1-1
d_gene: NA
len: 11
v_gene: TRBV30
abundance: NA

CDR3nt: TGTGCCAGCAGTTACTGGTCCAAACTGGGGGGCTACACCTTC
CDR3aa: CASSYWSKLGGYTF
j_gene: TRBJ1-2
d_gene: NA
len: 14
v_gene: TRBV6-5
abundance: NA

CDR3nt: TGTGCCAGCAGCAAAGCAAGGGCAGGGGTGAACACTGAAGCTTTCTTT
CDR3aa: CASSKARAGVNTEAFF
j_gene: TRBJ1-1
d_gene: NA
len: 16
v_gene: TRBV21-1
abundance: few

CDR3nt: TGTGCCAGCAGCCACACTGGGACAGACCTCCGTAGCAATCAGCCCCAGCATTTT
CDR3aa: CASSHTGTDLRSNQPQHF
j_gene: TRBJ1-5
d_gene: TRBD1
len: 18
v_gene: TRBV7-8
abundance: NA

CDR3nt: TGTGCCAGCAGCTTGGTCGGGGAGTCCTATGGCTACACCTTC
CDR3aa: CASSLVGESYGYTF
j_gene: TRBJ1-2
d_gene: NA
len: 14
v_gene: TRBV5-4
abundance: NA

CDR3nt: TGTGCCAGCAGTTTAGCGGGACAGGGGAACACTGAAGCTTTCTTT
CDR3aa: CASSLAGQGNTEAFF
j_gene: TRBJ1-1
d_gene: TRBD1
len: 15
v_gene: TRBV27
abundance: NA

CDR3nt: TGTGCCAGCAGCCAAGAAAAACTGCGAGACATTCAGTACTTC
CDR3aa: CASSQEKLRDIQYF
j_gene: TRBJ2-4
d_gene: NA
len: 14
v_gene: TRBV4-2
abundance: NA

CDR3nt: TGTGCTAGTGGTTTGGTACCGCAGGGACCCTACAATGAGCAGTTCTTC
CDR3aa: CASGLVPQGPYNEQFF
j_gene: TRBJ2-1
d_gene: NA
len: 16
v_gene: TRBV12-5
abundance: few

CDR3nt: TGCGCCAGCAGCTTGGCCCCACTGGGCACTGAAGCTTTCTTT
CDR3aa: CASSLAPLGTEAFF
j_gene: TRBJ1-1
d_gene: NA
len: 14
v_gene: TRBV5-1
abundance: NA

CDR3nt: TGTGCCAGCAGTTTAGGACTACTAAGCTCCTACAATGAGCAGTTCTTC
CDR3aa: CASSLGLLSSYNEQFF
j_gene: TRBJ2-1
d_gene: NA
len: 16
v_gene: TRBV27
abundance: NA

CDR3nt: TGTGCCAGCACCCCGACTAGCGGGGCTGGGGAGCTGTTTTTT
CDR3aa: CASTPTSGAGELFF
j_gene: TRBJ2-2
d_gene: TRBD2
len: 14
v_gene: TRBV27
abundance: NA

CDR3nt: TGTGCCAGCAGCCGGACAGGGGTGACGGACGGGGAGCTGTTTTTT
CDR3aa: CASSRTGVTDGELFF
j_gene: TRBJ2-2
d_gene: TRBD1
len: 15
v_gene: TRBV11-3
abundance: NA

CDR3nt: TGCGCCAGCAGCCAAGAGACAGGGATGACGGAGACCCAGTACTTC
CDR3aa: CASSQETGMTETQYF
j_gene: TRBJ2-5
d_gene: TRBD1
len: 15
v_gene: TRBV4-3
abundance: NA

CDR3nt: TGTGCCAGCAGCCAAGGTATAGGGGTTGGAAACACCATATATTTT
CDR3aa: CASSQGIGVGNTIYF
j_gene: TRBJ1-3
d_gene: NA
len: 15
v_gene: TRBV3-1/TRBV3-2
abundance: NA

CDR3nt: TGTGCCAGCAGCCAAGTCGGGGACAGGGGAGAGACCCAGTACTTC
CDR3aa: CASSQVGDRGETQYF
j_gene: TRBJ2-5
d_gene: TRBD1
len: 15
v_gene: TRBV4-2
abundance: NA

CDR3nt: TGTGCCAGCAGACCCGACAGTAGCGAGACCCAGTACTTC
CDR3aa: CASRPDSSETQYF
j_gene: TRBJ2-5
d_gene: NA
len: 13
v_gene: TRBV7-9
abundance: once

CDR3nt: TGTGCCAGCTCACCACCGCAGGGGGAAAAACTGTTTTTT
CDR3aa: CASSPPQGEKLFF
j_gene: TRBJ1-4
d_gene: NA
len: 13
v_gene: TRBV18
abundance: NA

CDR3nt: TGTGCCAGCAGTCCCGGTTACGCGGGGGCTGGTCAGCCCCAGCATTTT
CDR3aa: CASSPGYAGAGQPQHF
j_gene: TRBJ1-5
d_gene: NA
len: 16
v_gene: TRBV7-6
abundance: NA

CDR3nt: TGTGCCAGCAGTTTAGCGGGAGTAGGGTATGAGCAGTTCTTC
CDR3aa: CASSLAGVGYEQFF
j_gene: TRBJ2-1
d_gene: TRBD2
len: 14
v_gene: TRBV6-5
abundance: NA

CDR3nt: TGTGCCTGGATGTGGCAGGCGAACACTGAAGCTTTCTTT
CDR3aa: CAWMWQANTEAFF
j_gene: TRBJ1-1
d_gene: NA
len: 13
v_gene: TRBV30
abundance: NA

CDR3nt: TGTGCCAGCAGCCCTACAGGGAGGACTGAAGCTTTCTTT
CDR3aa: CASSPTGRTEAFF
j_gene: TRBJ1-1
d_gene: NA
len: 13
v_gene: TRBV7-3
abundance: NA

CDR3nt: TGTGCCAGTATCCCTGACAGAGGGGTCAACTATGGCTACACCTTC
CDR3aa: CASIPDRGVNYGYTF
j_gene: TRBJ1-2
d_gene: NA
len: 15
v_gene: TRBV19
abundance: NA

CDR3nt: TGTGCCAGCAGTTATTTAAATGAGCAGTTCTTC
CDR3aa: CASSYLNEQFF
j_gene: TRBJ2-1
d_gene: NA
len: 11
v_gene: TRBV6-2/TRBV6-3
abundance: NA

CDR3nt: TGTGCCAGCGGGGGAGATGAAAAACTGTTTTTT
CDR3aa: CASGGDEKLFF
j_gene: TRBJ1-4
d_gene: NA
len: 11
v_gene: TRBV7-9
abundance: NA

CDR3nt: TGTGCCAGCCCATCAGGGATCGGTGGCTACACCTTC
CDR3aa: CASPSGIGGYTF
j_gene: TRBJ1-2
d_gene: NA
len: 12
v_gene: TRBV7-3
abundance: NA

CDR3nt: TGTGCCAGCACTCTCGGGGGCGGTTCCTACGAGCAGTACTTC
CDR3aa: CASTLGGGSYEQYF
j_gene: TRBJ2-7
d_gene: NA
len: 14
v_gene: TRBV2
abundance: NA

CDR3nt: TGTGCCACCAGCAGAGACCTTGCCGTGACAGGGGACTATGGCTACACCTTC
CDR3aa: CATSRDLAVTGDYGYTF
j_gene: TRBJ1-2
d_gene: TRBD1
len: 17
v_gene: TRBV15
abundance: NA

CDR3nt: TGCGCCAGCAGTGAGTACACCACAGATCAGCCCCAGCATTTT
CDR3aa: CASSEYTTDQPQHF
j_gene: TRBJ1-5
d_gene: NA
len: 14
v_gene: TRBV10-1
abundance: NA

CDR3nt: TGTGCCAGTAGTATCGGAGTGGGTTCTGGAAACACCATATATTTT
CDR3aa: CASSIGVGSGNTIYF
j_gene: TRBJ1-3
d_gene: NA
len: 15
v_gene: TRBV19
abundance: NA

CDR3nt: TGTGCCAGCAGTGAAGGGGGCGCTAACTATGGCTACACCTTC
CDR3aa: CASSEGGANYGYTF
j_gene: TRBJ1-2
d_gene: NA
len: 14
v_gene: TRBV6-1
abundance: few

CDR3nt: TGTGCCAGCAGCCCCAGCGGGGGGAGCACAGATACGCAGTATTTT
CDR3aa: CASSPSGGSTDTQYF
j_gene: TRBJ2-3
d_gene: TRBD2
len: 15
v_gene: TRBV28
abundance: few

CDR3nt: TGTGCCAGCAGTTTAGGGACCGGAAAGCCCCAGCATTTT
CDR3aa: CASSLGTGKPQHF
j_gene: TRBJ1-5
d_gene: NA
len: 13
v_gene: TRBV12-3/TRBV12-4
abundance: NA

CDR3nt: TGCGCCAGCAGCGGGGGACAGAATGAAAAACTGTTTTTT
CDR3aa: CASSGGQNEKLFF
j_gene: TRBJ1-4
d_gene: TRBD1
len: 13
v_gene: TRBV5-1
abundance: NA

CDR3nt: TGTGCCAGCAGCGGTCGGGGGGATACGCAGTATTTT
CDR3aa: CASSGRGDTQYF
j_gene: TRBJ2-3
d_gene: NA
len: 12
v_gene: TRBV7-2
abundance: NA

CDR3nt: TGTGCCAGCGGACCAGAGAACACCGGGGAGCTGTTTTTT
CDR3aa: CASGPENTGELFF
j_gene: TRBJ2-2
d_gene: NA
len: 13
v_gene: TRBV11-3
abundance: NA

CDR3nt: TGTGCCAGCAGTCCGCTAACCACAGTTGAGACCCAGTACTTC
CDR3aa: CASSPLTTVETQYF
j_gene: TRBJ2-5
d_gene: NA
len: 14
v_gene: TRBV28
abundance: NA

CDR3nt: TGTGCCAGCAGCCACTGGGGACAGGGGCAAGGGGAGCAGTACTTC
CDR3aa: CASSHWGQGQGEQYF
j_gene: TRBJ2-7
d_gene: TRBD1
len: 15
v_gene: TRBV6-6
abundance: NA

CDR3nt: TGTGCCAGCAGTGAGGAACAGAACTATGGCTACACCTTC
CDR3aa: CASSEEQNYGYTF
j_gene: TRBJ1-2
d_gene: NA
len: 13
v_gene: TRBV2
abundance: NA

CDR3nt: TGTGCCAGCAGCCCTAGCGGGAGGGCCAGTAACATTCAGTACTTC
CDR3aa: CASSPSGRASNIQYF
j_gene: TRBJ2-4
d_gene: TRBD2
len: 15
v_gene: TRBV4-2
abundance: once

CDR3nt: TGCGCCAGCAGCCAAGAAGGAGCCAGCGGGAGCTCCTATAATTCACCCCTCCACTTT
CDR3aa: CASSQEGASGSSYNSPLHF
j_gene: TRBJ1-6
d_gene: NA
len: 19
v_gene: TRBV4-3
abundance: NA

CDR3nt: TGTGCCAGCAGCGAATGGACAGGGGGAAGTGAGACCCAGTACTTC
CDR3aa: CASSEWTGGSETQYF
j_gene: TRBJ2-5
d_gene: TRBD1
len: 15
v_gene: TRBV2
abundance: NA

CDR3nt: TGTGCCAGCAGGGGAACGGGGACGCCGGCTGGCTACACCTTC
CDR3aa: CASRGTGTPAGYTF
j_gene: TRBJ1-2
d_gene: NA
len: 14
v_gene: TRBV27
abundance: NA